This entry lists 30 T cell receptor beta chains sequenced from one sample in a study of blood T cell repertoires in COVID-19. The data were produced by immunoSEQ multiplex PCR, yet TCRdb's version contains in-frame clones alone and is incomplete. The repertoire has about 74,000 clones, around 90% of them found once; the top ten carry around 1.6%. The sample was peripheral blood. Receptors were obtained from a man aged 45-65 years with acute or convalescent COVID-19.

This clone was observed a single time. The V gene is TRBV6-2 or TRBV6-3, the J gene TRBJ2-5, with 8 bases identical to TRBD1. Germline V gene sequence: CDR1 MNHEY, CDR2 SVGEGT. Losses at the gene ends were 6 bases for V and 3 bases for J; bases not matched to a gene: 9. The CDR3 runs to 15 residues. The DNA of the CDR3 is TGTGCCAGCAGCACCATTCGACAGGGGAAAGAGACCCAGTACTTC. It is translated as CASSTIRQGKETQYF.

This sequence joins TRBV2 and TRBJ2-5; tentative D call: TRBD1 (6 bases). V was cut by 7 bases and J by 1 base, with 16 bases left in between. The CDR3 has 15 amino acids. Germline V gene lookup returns CDR1 SNHLY and CDR2 FYNNEI. The CDR3: CASIEGGNGQETQYF. CDR3 in DNA: TGTGCCAGCATCGAAGGGGGTAACGGCCAAGAGACCCAGTACTTC.

The V gene is TRBV13, the J gene TRBJ2-3, with 8 bases identical to TRBD2. Germline V CDR1 and CDR2: PRHDT, FYEKMQ (reference sequence). The CDR3 extends over 15 amino acids. Trimming removed 1 base from V and 4 bases from J; junction bases left unmatched: 4. The CDR3 bases are TGTGCCAGCAGCTTAGCGGGGGGGCCTGCAGATACGCAGTATTTT. Translating it yields CASSLAGGPADTQYF.

This clone was found once. The rearrangement uses TRBV15 and TRBJ2-2; TRBD2 is a possible D gene (6 bases). V dropped 0 bases and J dropped 8 bases, with 19 bases sitting between them. Germline CDR1 is LNHNV and CDR2 is YYDKDF (reference sequence). The CDR3 extends over 17 amino acids. Written as DNA, the CDR3 is TGTGCCACCAGCAGAGATCGGCTAGGGACTTCCAGGGGGGAGCTGTTTTTT. The encoded protein is CATSRDRLGTSRGELFF. The full variable domain, its missing parts supplied by reference TRBV15 and TRBJ2-2, is DAMVIQNPRYQVTQFGKPVTLSCSQTLNHNVMYWYQQKSSQAPKLLFHYYDKDFNNEADTPDNFQSRRPNTSFCFLDIRSPGLGDTAMYLCATSRDRLGTSRGELFFGEGSRLTVL.

This rearrangement joins TRBV28 to TRBJ1-4; 7 nucleotides align to TRBD1. The CDR3 consists of 13 residues. Per germline, CDR1 MDHEN and CDR2 SYDVKM. The trim removed 6 bases at V and 8 bases at J, leaving 6 bases unmatched. CDR3 nucleotide sequence: TGTGCCAGCAGGACAGGGCGAGGAGAAAAACTGTTTTTT. It yields the protein CASRTGRGEKLFF.

V usage is TRBV4-3 and J usage is TRBJ2-1; TRBD2 might be the D (5 bases). V was clipped by 3 bases and J by 0 bases, with 9 bases between them. The CDR3 runs 15 residues. CDR1 and CDR2 (germline): LGHNA, YSLEER. CDR3 loop: CASSHGLDSYNEQFF. The CDR3 DNA sequence: TGCGCCAGCAGCCACGGACTGGACTCCTACAATGAGCAGTTCTTC.

This chain joins TRBV7-9 and TRBJ1-2; TRBD1 agrees at 7 bases. V dropped 5 bases and J dropped 6; count of bases not matched to a gene: 3. Germline CDR1 and CDR2: SEHNR and FQNEAQ (reference sequence). The CDR3 runs 12 residues. In DNA, the CDR3 is TGTGCCAGCAGCCCAGACAGGGATGGCTACACCTTC. Encoded protein: CASSPDRDGYTF.

The V call is TRBV19, the J call TRBJ2-5, with 9 bases identical to TRBD2. CDR3 length equals 13 residues. CDR1 is LNHDA, CDR2 SQIVND, per germline (reference sequence). V lost 5 bases and J lost 5; bases outside the gene matches: 3. The CDR3 nucleotides read TGTGCCAGTAGTGGGACTAGCTTGGAGACCCAGTACTTC. It yields the protein CASSGTSLETQYF.

J is TRBJ1-4 and V is TRBV2; a possible D gene is TRBD1 (5 bases). Per the germline V gene, CDR1 is SNHLY and CDR2 is FYNNEI. The V gene lost 7 bases and the J gene lost 7 bases, with 10 bases spanning the gap. The CDR3 covers 12 residues. CDR3 region: CASTGGSEKLFF. In DNA form, the CDR3 reads TGTGCCAGCACGGGGGGATCTGAAAAACTGTTTTTT. Full variable domain (rest looked up from reference TRBV2 and TRBJ1-4): EPEVTQTPSHQVTQMGQEVILRCVPISNHLYFYWYRQILGQKVEFLVSFYNNEISEKSEIFDDQFSVERPDGSNFTLKIRSTKLEDSAMYFCASTGGSEKLFFGSGTQLSVL.

J is TRBJ2-1 and V is TRBV9, with 11 nucleotides matching TRBD2. Germline CDR1 and CDR2: SGDLS and YYNGEE. Trimming removed 2 bases from V and 8 bases from J; junction bases left unmatched: 6. This CDR3 region has 15 residues. CDR3 sequence reads: CASSVRLAGFDEQFF. CDR3 sequence (DNA): TGTGCCAGCAGCGTCCGACTAGCGGGATTTGATGAGCAGTTCTTC.

This rearrangement joins TRBV19 to TRBJ1-5; 7 nucleotides align to TRBD1. Germline V lookup: CDR1 LNHDA, CDR2 SQIVND (reference sequence). Trimming took 5 bases from V and 0 from J; bases not matched to a gene: 10. This CDR3 has 17 amino acids. In DNA form, the CDR3 reads TGTGCCAGTAGTGCAAGGGACAGAACCTATAGCAATCAGCCCCAGCATTTT. Its protein is CASSARDRTYSNQPQHF.

The genes are TRBV5-1 and TRBJ2-7; 8 bases are a match to TRBD2. The trim removed 0 bases at V and 2 bases at J, leaving 4 bases unmatched. This CDR3 is 15 amino acids long. CDR1 SGHRS and CDR2 YFSETQ come from the germline V gene. The CDR3 region has the DNA TGCGCCAGCAGCTTGGAAGGTAGCGGGGCCTACGAGCAGTACTTC. Its translation: CASSLEGSGAYEQYF.

The J gene is TRBJ2-7, the V gene TRBV7-8, with D perhaps TRBD1 (5 bases). This CDR3 spans 16 amino acids. V lost 7 bases to trimming and J lost 5 bases, with 24 bases between them. CDR1 is SGHVS and CDR2 is FQNEAQ in the germline V gene. The chain's CDR3 is CASTLRPGNSYDEQYF. The CDR3 DNA sequence: TGTGCCAGCACCCTTAGACCAGGGAACTCCTACGACGAGCAGTACTTC.

The rearrangement joins TRBV25-1 to TRBJ1-6, with 7 bases aligning to TRBD1. V shed 6 bases and J 5 bases; nucleotides not matched to a gene: 1. The germline gives CDR1 MGHDK, CDR2 SYGVNS. CDR3 length: 13 residues. CDR3 bases: TGTGCCAGCAGGGACAGGCATAATTCACCCCTCCACTTT. Translating gives CASRDRHNSPLHF.

A single count supports this clone. The rearrangement uses TRBV7-9 and TRBJ1-1; no firm D call. The CDR3 runs to 11 residues. CDR1 SEHNR and CDR2 FQNEAQ come from the germline V gene (reference sequence). V was pared by 5 bases and J by 1 base, with 2 bases between. As DNA, the CDR3 is TGTGCCAGCAGCCAGAACACTGAAGCTTTCTTT. It translates to CASSQNTEAFF.

This CDR3 reads CASRTKMNTEAFF. The CDR3 DNA is TGTGCCAGTAGAACAAAGATGAACACTGAAGCTTTCTTT. The genes are TRBV19 and TRBJ1-1; D not resolved. V lost 6 bases and J lost 0, with 8 bases in between. The CDR3 has 13 amino acids. The germline V gene has CDR1 LNHDA and CDR2 SQIVND (reference sequence). The full variable domain, its missing parts supplied by reference TRBV19 and TRBJ1-1, is DGGITQSPKYLFRKEGQNVTLSCEQNLNHDAMYWYRQDPGQGLRLIYYSQIVNDFQKGDIAEGYSVSREKKESFPLTVTSAQKNPTAFYLCASRTKMNTEAFFGQGTRLTVV.

This rearrangement joins TRBV7-8 to TRBJ1-3; D is undetermined. This CDR3 is built from 16 residues. Germline V gives CDR1 SGHVS, CDR2 FQNEAQ. Deletions cut 4 bases from V and 0 bases from J, with 13 bases between. The CDR3 nucleotides read TGTGCCAGCAGCTCCCCACGACGGGACTCTGGAAACACCATATATTTT. It yields the protein CASSSPRRDSGNTIYF.

Only a few counts were recorded for this clone. V is TRBV6-6 and J is TRBJ2-2; weak D call: TRBD1 (7 bases). V was trimmed by 8 bases and J by 9 bases, leaving 16 bases between them. This CDR3 has 13 residues. The germline V gene has CDR1 MNHNY and CDR2 SVGAGI (reference sequence). The CDR3 DNA reads as TGTGCCAGCCTCAGGGGGGCACTTAGGGAGCTGTTTTTT. This translates into CASLRGALRELFF.

The rearrangement joins TRBV27 to TRBJ1-5, with 8 bases lining up with TRBD1. The V gene's germline CDR1 is MNHEY and CDR2 SMNVEV (reference sequence). The length of the CDR3 is 15 residues. The ends lost 7 bases at V and 6 bases at J; junction bases unmatched: 11. CDR3 region: CASTLPTGVGQPQHF. CDR3 nucleotide sequence: TGTGCCAGCACACTCCCGACAGGGGTGGGTCAGCCCCAGCATTTT.

This chain joins TRBV10-2 and TRBJ1-2; 8 nucleotides line up with TRBD1. V shed 5 bases, J shed 3 bases, and the junction held 14 bases outside the gene matches. The CDR3 sequence is 17 residues long. Germline assignment: CDR1 WSHSY and CDR2 SAAADI. This CDR3 reads CASSFDYRDRPDYGYTF. The CDR3 coding sequence is TGCGCCAGCAGTTTCGACTACCGGGACAGGCCTGACTATGGCTACACCTTC.

The J gene is TRBJ1-2, the V gene TRBV4-2; D uncertain. Per germline, CDR1 LGHNA and CDR2 YNFKEQ. The CDR3 has 16 amino acids. V dropped 0 bases and J dropped 5 bases, with 16 bases sitting between them. CDR3 nucleotides: TGTGCCAGCAGCCAAGATATAGGTCTGGAGCTTTATGGCTACACCTTC. This codes for CASSQDIGLELYGYTF.

This clone was recorded only once. J is TRBJ2-5 and V is TRBV11-2; 11 bases line up with TRBD2. Looked up from germline, CDR1 is SGHAT and CDR2 is FQNNGV. The CDR3 is made up of 14 amino acids. Germline trimming cut 3 bases from V and 5 bases from J; bases unmatched to any gene: 2. The CDR3 nucleotides read TGTGCCAGCAGCTTGCTAGCGGGGGGTGAGACCCAGTACTTC. Translation gives CASSLLAGGETQYF.

The rearrangement joins TRBV2 to TRBJ2-3, with D perhaps matching TRBD2 (6 bases). CDR1 and CDR2 from the germline V gene are SNHLY and FYNNEI. V lost 7 bases and J 8 bases, leaving 22 bases between the germline ends. The CDR3 extends over 15 amino acids. In DNA form, the CDR3 reads TGTGCCAGCAAGGGACTGATACTGGGTGGGAGTACGCAGTATTTT. Protein product: CASKGLILGGSTQYF. Supplemented by reference TRBV2 and TRBJ2-3, the full variable domain reads EPEVTQTPSHQVTQMGQEVILRCVPISNHLYFYWYRQILGQKVEFLVSFYNNEISEKSEIFDDQFSVERPDGSNFTLKIRSTKLEDSAMYFCASKGLILGGSTQYFGPGTRLTVL.

The chain combines TRBV27 with TRBJ1-6; D gene uncertain. The V end lost 1 base, the J end lost 9 bases, and 13 bases lay between the germline ends. The CDR3 has 15 amino acids. Germline lookup yields CDR1 MNHEY and CDR2 SMNVEV (reference sequence). The CDR3 region has the DNA TGTGCCAGCAGTTTATGGAAGGGAGTGCCTTCACCCCTCCACTTT. The encoded protein is CASSLWKGVPSPLHF.

The chain links TRBV19 to TRBJ1-5, with D perhaps matching TRBD1 (6 bases). Trimming removed 2 bases from V and 0 bases from J, with 14 bases in between. CDR3 length: 17 amino acids. Germline V gene sequence: CDR1 LNHDA, CDR2 SQIVND (reference sequence). Here the CDR3 DNA reads TGTGCCAGTAGTATATCCCTGGGGGACAATAGCAATCAGCCCCAGCATTTT. It specifies CASSISLGDNSNQPQHF. Looking up the rest from reference TRBV19 and TRBJ1-5 gives the full variable domain: DGGITQSPKYLFRKEGQNVTLSCEQNLNHDAMYWYRQDPGQGLRLIYYSQIVNDFQKGDIAEGYSVSREKKESFPLTVTSAQKNPTAFYLCASSISLGDNSNQPQHFGDGTRLSIL.

The V call is TRBV19, the J call TRBJ2-1, with a possible D match to TRBD2 (5 bases). The germline V and J ends were trimmed by 9 bases and 5 bases, with 17 bases remaining between them. Germline CDR1 is LNHDA and CDR2 is SQIVND (reference sequence). This CDR3 is 14 amino acids long. In DNA form, the CDR3 reads TGTGCCAGCTCATGGACTCGATCCAACAATGAGCAGTTCTTC. The encoded protein is CASSWTRSNNEQFF. Supplemented by reference TRBV19 and TRBJ2-1, the full variable domain reads DGGITQSPKYLFRKEGQNVTLSCEQNLNHDAMYWYRQDPGQGLRLIYYSQIVNDFQKGDIAEGYSVSREKKESFPLTVTSAQKNPTAFYLCASSWTRSNNEQFFGPGTRLTVL.

The J gene is TRBJ2-2, the V gene TRBV5-1; 10 nucleotides agree with TRBD2. Germline V gives CDR1 SGHRS, CDR2 YFSETQ. Trimming cost V 3 bases and J 1 base; bases outside gene matches: 3. The CDR3 length is 16 residues. CDR3 loop: CASSWGLARNTGELFF. In DNA, the CDR3 is TGCGCCAGCAGCTGGGGACTAGCGCGGAACACCGGGGAGCTGTTTTTT.

The table lists this clone with a count of one. The V call is TRBV5-1, the J call TRBJ2-2, with 15 nucleotides matching TRBD2. Germline assignment: CDR1 SGHRS and CDR2 YFSETQ. This CDR3 comprises 20 residues. J was trimmed by 1 base and V by 4 bases; bases with no gene match: 11. For the CDR3, the DNA is TGCGCCAGCAGCGGGGGACTAGCGGGAGGACTAACCTTGAACACCGGGGAGCTGTTTTTT. Amino acid sequence: CASSGGLAGGLTLNTGELFF. The full variable domain, completed using reference TRBV5-1 and TRBJ2-2, is KAGVTQTPRYLIKTRGQQVTLSCSPISGHRSVSWYQQTPGQGLQFLFEYFSETQRNKGNFPGRFSGRQFSNSRSEMNVSTLELGDSALYLCASSGGLAGGLTLNTGELFFGEGSRLTVL.

This chain links TRBV7-8 with TRBJ1-2, with 8 bases matching TRBD1. From germline, CDR1 is SGHVS and CDR2 FQNEAQ. The CDR3 is 14 residues long. V trimming: 1 base; J trimming: 5 bases; junction bases outside the gene matches: 3. The CDR3 nucleotides read TGTGCCAGCAGCTTAGAAACAGGGGGGTATGGCTACACCTTC. Amino acids: CASSLETGGYGYTF.

The V and J genes are TRBV5-1 and TRBJ1-2, with D perhaps matching TRBD1 (6 bases). CDR1 is SGHRS and CDR2 is YFSETQ in the germline V gene. V shed 4 bases and J shed 5 bases, with 12 bases lying between them. The CDR3 is 13 amino acids. CDR3 DNA: TGCGCCAGCAGCGTACAGGGAGAATATGGCTACACCTTC. Encoded protein: CASSVQGEYGYTF.